The 5 T cell receptor beta chains presented below share a single source sample, sequenced in a study of early T cells in non-severe SARS-CoV-2 infection. TCRdb passed the 5' RACE reads through MiXCR, listing each CDR3 protein once. Of nearly 60,000 distinct CDR3 sequences listed, roughly 13% are singletons. The sequenced sample was whole blood. These receptors were taken from an adult who was a healthcare worker with PCR-confirmed SARS-CoV-2 infection or an uninfected control (not recorded which).

V usage is TRBV11-2 and J usage is TRBJ2-7; 12 bases fit TRBD1. The CDR3 is 16 amino acids. Looked up from germline, CDR1 is SGHAT and CDR2 is FQNNGV. J gave up 1 base and V 5 bases, and 6 bases lay outside the gene matches. CDR3 loop: CASSPGTGGLSYEQYF. The CDR3 nucleotides are TGTGCCAGCAGCCCGGGGACAGGGGGCCTTTCCTACGAGCAGTACTTC.

This clonotype turned up a few times. The chain links TRBV20-1 to TRBJ1-5, with TRBD1 matching over 10 bases. The CDR3 is 15 residues long. Germline CDR1 is DFQATT and CDR2 is SNEGSKA (reference sequence). Trimming cost V 4 bases and J 3 bases; bases outside gene matches: 6. This CDR3 reads CSATGTGEDNQPQHF. The CDR3 nucleotides read TGCAGTGCTACCGGGACAGGGGAGGACAATCAGCCCCAGCATTTT.

This clonotype was counted only a few times. The chain has TRBV25-1 and TRBJ1-2; no definite D call. The CDR3 length is 12 residues. Germline values: CDR1 MGHDK, CDR2 SYGVNS. V lost 3 bases and J 8 bases, leaving 10 bases between the germline ends. CDR3 sequence reads: CASSEVGSGYTF. CDR3 DNA sequence: TGTGCCAGCAGTGAGGTGGGGAGCGGCTACACCTTC.

This clonotype was observed a single time. The chain recombines TRBV19 with TRBJ2-7; 9 bases map to TRBD1. The CDR3 extends over 13 amino acids. Germline trimming cut 9 bases from V and 4 bases from J; bases unmatched to any gene: 7. Germline V gene data show CDR1 as LNHDA and CDR2 as SQIVND (reference sequence). This CDR3 reads CASRRQGGYEQYF. CDR3 DNA: TGTGCCAGCCGACGACAGGGGGGGTACGAGCAGTACTTC. The full variable domain, rest sourced from reference TRBV19 and TRBJ2-7, is DGGITQSPKYLFRKEGQNVTLSCEQNLNHDAMYWYRQDPGQGLRLIYYSQIVNDFQKGDIAEGYSVSREKKESFPLTVTSAQKNPTAFYLCASRRQGGYEQYFGPGTRLTVT.

This clonotype has at least ten counts. The chain employs TRBV7-3 and TRBJ2-3; D gene uncertain. This CDR3 region has 16 residues. With 2 bases removed from V and 0 bases from J, the gap between germline ends came to 12 bases. Germline CDR1 reads SGHTA; CDR2 reads FQGTGA. The CDR3 coding sequence is TGTGCCAGCAGCTTACATCCGGCAGGAAGCACAGATACGCAGTATTTT. Its translation: CASSLHPAGSTDTQYF. Full variable domain (rest looked up from reference TRBV7-3 and TRBJ2-3): GAGVSQTPSNKVTEKGKYVELRCDPISGHTALYWYRQSLGQGPEFLIYFQGTGAADDSGLPNDRFFAVRPEGSVSTLKIQRTERGDSAVYLCASSLHPAGSTDTQYFGPGTRLTVL.